This entry lists 14 T cell receptor beta chains sequenced from one sample in a study of blood T cell repertoires in COVID-19. Assay: immunoSEQ multiplex PCR; the TCRdb copy retains only in-frame clones and omits some. Of roughly 250,000 clones listed, around 88% are singletons. Specimen: peripheral blood. Receptors originate from a man between 25 and 39 years old with acute or convalescent COVID-19.

The CDR3 region has the DNA TGTGCCAGCAGCTTAGCGCCCAGGGGACCTGATACGCAGTATTTT. Amino acid sequence: CASSLAPRGPDTQYF. J is TRBJ2-3 and V is TRBV7-6; possibly TRBD1 for D (6 bases). This CDR3 is built from 15 residues. Germline assignment: CDR1 SGHVS and CDR2 FNYEAQ. Trimming stripped 0 bases from V and 6 bases from J, with 13 bases between.

This clone was observed once. This chain uses TRBV5-1 with TRBJ2-7, with 10 bases lining up with TRBD2. Germline CDR1 is SGHRS and CDR2 is YFSETQ. The CDR3 loop spans 15 amino acids. Trimming removed 4 bases from V and 5 bases from J; junction bases left unmatched: 9. The CDR3 is CASSTSSGSPHEQYF. DNA for the CDR3: TGCGCCAGCAGCACATCTAGCGGGAGCCCCCACGAGCAGTACTTC.

The CDR3 coding sequence is TGTGCCAGCAGCTTTATTCCAGGCCCCCAAGAGACCCAGTACTTC. Translation: CASSFIPGPQETQYF. The chain recombines TRBV7-2 with TRBJ2-5; D remains ambiguous. The CDR3 loop spans 15 amino acids. V lost 3 bases, J lost 1 base, and 12 bases lay in between. Germline V CDR1 and CDR2: SGHTA, FQGNSA.

The chain employs TRBV5-8 and TRBJ1-1; the match to TRBD1 covers 7 bases. Looked up from germline, CDR1 is SGHTS and CDR2 is YDEGEE. The CDR3 loop spans 14 amino acids. V lost 4 bases, J lost 3 bases, and 6 bases stayed unmatched. The chain's CDR3 is CASSRNRGYTEAFF. In DNA form, the CDR3 reads TGTGCCAGCAGCCGCAACAGGGGATACACTGAAGCTTTCTTT.

The chain combines TRBV27 with TRBJ1-5; no firm D call. The CDR3 runs 14 residues. In germline, CDR1 is MNHEY, CDR2 SMNVEV (reference sequence). Trimming pared 2 bases from V and 6 bases from J, leaving 11 bases between. DNA for the CDR3: TGTGCCAGCAGTTTAGCCTCGACTGTTCAGCCCCAGCATTTT. Protein: CASSLASTVQPQHF.

The V and J genes are TRBV27 and TRBJ2-2, with 8 positions matching TRBD2. The CDR3 is 14 amino acids. The germline V gene encodes CDR1 MNHEY and CDR2 SMNVEV (reference sequence). The junction had 8 bases not matched to a gene; V was cut back by 8 bases and J by 6 bases. CDR3 DNA sequence: TGTGCCAGCCGAATCGGGGGGGGCGCCGGGGAGCTGTTTTTT. Its protein product is CASRIGGGAGELFF.

The chain combines TRBV4-1 with TRBJ2-7; 7 bases map to TRBD2. CDR1 MGHRA and CDR2 YSYEKL come from the germline V gene. V was pared by 0 bases and J by 0 bases, with 5 bases of the junction left unmatched. The CDR3 sequence is 16 residues long. In nucleotides, the CDR3 is TGCGCCAGCAGCCAAGAGGGGAGGGCCGGCTCCTACGAGCAGTACTTC. Encoded protein: CASSQEGRAGSYEQYF.

The chain combines TRBV25-1 with TRBJ2-7; D is possibly TRBD2 (5 bases). In germline, CDR1 is MGHDK, CDR2 SYGVNS. V gave up 10 bases and J gave up 5 bases, with 15 bases separating them. CDR3 length: 12 residues. CDR3 coding DNA: TGTGCCACCTCGGGGTTCGGGAACGAGCAGTACTTC. This gives the protein CATSGFGNEQYF.

The chain carries TRBV2 and TRBJ2-7, with TRBD2 as a possible D gene (5 bases). Trimming cost V 4 bases and J 2 bases, with 18 bases left between them. Germline values: CDR1 SNHLY, CDR2 FYNNEI. CDR3 size: 16 residues. CDR3 region: CASSGGQSKLTYEQYF. CDR3 coding DNA: TGTGCCAGCAGTGGAGGGCAATCCAAACTAACCTACGAGCAGTACTTC. Based on the CDR3 plus reference TRBV2 and TRBJ2-7, the full variable domain is EPEVTQTPSHQVTQMGQEVILRCVPISNHLYFYWYRQILGQKVEFLVSFYNNEISEKSEIFDDQFSVERPDGSNFTLKIRSTKLEDSAMYFCASSGGQSKLTYEQYFGPGTRLTVT.

This clone was seen once. CDR3 residues: CASTKGTGSDEQYF. CDR3 sequence (DNA): TGTGCCAGCACCAAAGGGACAGGGAGCGACGAGCAGTACTTC. The chain is built from TRBV27 and TRBJ2-7; 9 bases match TRBD1. Per the germline V gene, CDR1 is MNHEY and CDR2 is SMNVEV (reference sequence). The CDR3 has 14 amino acids. Germline trimming cut 7 bases from V and 5 bases from J; bases unmatched to any gene: 9.

This clone was recorded once. The rearrangement uses TRBV7-6 and TRBJ1-3; a weak D match, TRBD1 (5 bases). The germline V and J ends were trimmed by 5 bases and 0 bases, with 14 bases remaining between them. The CDR3 is 16 amino acids. Looked up from germline, CDR1 is SGHVS and CDR2 is FNYEAQ. CDR3 nucleotides: TGTGCCAGCAGCCAACCGGGGGAACCCTCTGGAAACACCATATATTTT. Protein sequence: CASSQPGEPSGNTIYF. The full variable domain, its missing parts supplied by reference TRBV7-6 and TRBJ1-3, is GAGVSQSPRYKVTKRGQDVALRCDPISGHVSLYWYRQALGQGPEFLTYFNYEAQQDKSGLPNDRFSAERPEGSISTLTIQRTEQRDSAMYRCASSQPGEPSGNTIYFGEGSWLTVV.

The chain links TRBV3-1 (or the pseudogene TRBV3-2) to TRBJ1-5; unclear D gene. Deletions cut 3 bases from V and 11 bases from J, with 17 bases between. This CDR3 region has 14 residues. Germline V CDR1 and CDR2: LGHDT, YNNKEL (reference sequence). The CDR3 DNA reads TGTGCCAGCAGCCACGGGAAACCCTATGAAGCCCAGCATTTT. It yields the protein CASSHGKPYEAQHF.

This chain connects TRBV7-9 to TRBJ1-4; 9 bases are shared with TRBD1. Germline trimming cut 5 bases from V and 8 bases from J; bases unmatched to any gene: 9. Germline V gene sequence: CDR1 SEHNR, CDR2 FQNEAQ (reference sequence). The CDR3 sequence is 15 residues long. CDR3 bases: TGTGCCAGCAGCCCAAGGACAGGGGTCGACGAAAAACTGTTTTTT. The encoded protein is CASSPRTGVDEKLFF.

This sequence joins TRBV7-3 and TRBJ2-3; 11 bases agree with TRBD1. The ends lost 4 bases at V and 5 bases at J; junction bases unmatched: 5. The germline CDR1 and CDR2 sequences are SGHTA and FQGTGA. The CDR3 runs to 15 residues. The CDR3 DNA follows: TGTGCCAGCAGCTCCCGGGACAGGGGGATAGATACGCAGTATTTT. Protein sequence: CASSSRDRGIDTQYF.